The rows below give T cell receptor beta chains drawn from one sample of a study of blood T cell repertoires in COVID-19. Method: immunoSEQ multiplex PCR; TCRdb's copy keeps in-frame clones and lacks some. The top ten clones hold roughly 2% of a sample with 250,000 to 350,000 clones, 75% to 90% of them seen once. Sequenced material: peripheral blood. The source is a man between 18 and 35 years old with active or convalescent COVID-19. Each CDR3 is given with its conserved first and last residue. The D gene is left open where the match is weak. Not all rows give a size; the values are once, few, many and, for expanded clones, a class.

clone size: .
D gene: .
V gene: TRBV5-6
J gene: TRBJ1-1
CDR3 protein: CASRAGMNTEAFF
CDR3 DNA: TGTGCCAGCAGGGCAGGGATGAACACTGAAGCTTTCTTT

clone size: .
D gene: .
V gene: TRBV2
J gene: TRBJ2-7
CDR3 protein: CASRDPTSRNEQYF
CDR3 DNA: TGTGCCAGCAGGGACCCAACTAGTCGCAACGAGCAGTACTTC

clone size: .
D gene: TRBD1
V gene: TRBV19
J gene: TRBJ2-2
CDR3 protein: CASSMGQGGWTGELFF
CDR3 DNA: TGTGCCAGTAGTATGGGACAGGGAGGATGGACCGGGGAGCTGTTTTTT

clone size: .
D gene: .
V gene: TRBV12-3/TRBV12-4
J gene: TRBJ2-5
CDR3 protein: CASRGPNQETQYF
CDR3 DNA: TGTGCCAGCAGGGGGCCGAACCAAGAGACCCAGTACTTC

clone size: .
D gene: TRBD1
V gene: TRBV5-1
J gene: TRBJ1-1
CDR3 protein: CASSLDRGGTEAFF
CDR3 DNA: TGCGCCAGCAGCTTGGACAGGGGTGGAACTGAAGCTTTCTTT

clone size: once
D gene: .
V gene: TRBV24-1
J gene: TRBJ2-2
CDR3 protein: CATSDVNTGELFF
CDR3 DNA: TGTGCCACCAGTGACGTAAACACCGGGGAGCTGTTTTTT

clone size: .
D gene: TRBD1
V gene: TRBV5-1
J gene: TRBJ1-4
CDR3 protein: CASSLGDRGSLQEKLFF
CDR3 DNA: TGCGCCAGCAGCTTGGGTGACAGGGGTTCTCTTCAGGAAAAACTGTTTTTT

clone size: .
D gene: .
V gene: TRBV20-1
J gene: TRBJ2-1
CDR3 protein: CSASKRHRWDEQFF
CDR3 DNA: TGCAGTGCTAGTAAGCGTCACCGCTGGGATGAGCAGTTCTTC

clone size: .
D gene: .
V gene: TRBV6-1
J gene: TRBJ1-2
CDR3 protein: CASSESLGGGYTF
CDR3 DNA: TGTGCCAGCAGTGAATCTCTAGGCGGCGGCTACACCTTC

clone size: .
D gene: .
V gene: TRBV27
J gene: TRBJ1-1
CDR3 protein: CASSFYIYTEAFF
CDR3 DNA: TGTGCCAGCAGTTTCTATATTTACACTGAAGCTTTCTTT

clone size: .
D gene: .
V gene: TRBV3-1/TRBV3-2
J gene: TRBJ1-2
CDR3 protein: CASSQTGFGYTF
CDR3 DNA: TGTGCCAGCAGCCAAACAGGGTTTGGCTACACCTTC

clone size: .
D gene: .
V gene: TRBV27
J gene: TRBJ2-7
CDR3 protein: CASSPVREPYEQYF
CDR3 DNA: TGTGCCAGCAGTCCCGTCCGGGAGCCCTACGAGCAGTACTTC

clone size: few
D gene: .
V gene: TRBV12-3/TRBV12-4
J gene: TRBJ2-7
CDR3 protein: CASSSGTAYEQYF
CDR3 DNA: TGTGCCAGCAGTTCCGGGACTGCCTACGAGCAGTACTTC

clone size: .
D gene: .
V gene: TRBV29-1
J gene: TRBJ2-1
CDR3 protein: CSVKRRRVGDEQFF
CDR3 DNA: TGCAGCGTTAAACGACGCCGGGTTGGCGATGAGCAGTTCTTC

clone size: .
D gene: .
V gene: TRBV15
J gene: TRBJ2-1
CDR3 protein: CATSPPNLPSEQFF
CDR3 DNA: TGTGCCACCAGCCCACCCAACCTTCCGAGCGAGCAGTTCTTC

clone size: .
D gene: .
V gene: TRBV2
J gene: TRBJ2-2
CDR3 protein: CASSLTVVTGELFF
CDR3 DNA: TGTGCCAGCAGCCTAACGGTGGTCACCGGGGAGCTGTTTTTT

clone size: .
D gene: .
V gene: TRBV24-1
J gene: TRBJ2-1
CDR3 protein: CATSDSGRGNNEQFF
CDR3 DNA: TGTGCCACCAGTGATTCCGGTAGAGGGAACAATGAGCAGTTCTTC

clone size: .
D gene: .
V gene: TRBV12-5
J gene: TRBJ2-1
CDR3 protein: CASGFPYEPQKAYNEQFF
CDR3 DNA: TGTGCTAGTGGTTTCCCCTACGAACCCCAAAAAGCCTACAATGAGCAGTTCTTC

clone size: .
D gene: .
V gene: TRBV3-1/TRBV3-2
J gene: TRBJ1-2
CDR3 protein: CASSPSSRGASNYGYTF
CDR3 DNA: TGTGCCAGCAGCCCAAGCTCCAGGGGTGCGTCTAACTATGGCTACACCTTC

clone size: .
D gene: TRBD1
V gene: TRBV20-1
J gene: TRBJ2-6
CDR3 protein: CSASLKPGQVASGANVLTF
CDR3 DNA: TGCAGTGCTAGTCTTAAACCGGGACAGGTCGCTTCTGGGGCCAACGTCCTGACTTTC

clone size: .
D gene: .
V gene: TRBV27
J gene: TRBJ1-6
CDR3 protein: CASSSGANSPLHF
CDR3 DNA: TGTGCCAGCAGTTCAGGGGCTAATTCACCCCTCCACTTT

clone size: .
D gene: TRBD1
V gene: TRBV7-8
J gene: TRBJ1-1
CDR3 protein: CASSLWAGTANTEAFF
CDR3 DNA: TGTGCCAGCAGCTTATGGGCCGGGACAGCGAACACTGAAGCTTTCTTT

clone size: .
D gene: TRBD2
V gene: TRBV23-1
J gene: TRBJ2-7
CDR3 protein: CASSLKTSGRSYEQYF
CDR3 DNA: TGCGCCAGCAGTCTCAAGACTAGCGGGAGGTCCTACGAGCAGTACTTC

clone size: .
D gene: TRBD1
V gene: TRBV6-5
J gene: TRBJ1-6
CDR3 protein: CASRTIPGQRSPLHF
CDR3 DNA: TGTGCCAGCAGAACAATTCCGGGACAGAGGTCACCCCTCCACTTT

clone size: .
D gene: .
V gene: TRBV7-9
J gene: TRBJ1-2
CDR3 protein: CASSLTTTGYGYTF
CDR3 DNA: TGTGCCAGCAGCCTAACAACTACTGGGTATGGCTACACCTTC

clone size: .
D gene: .
V gene: TRBV3-1/TRBV3-2
J gene: TRBJ1-4
CDR3 protein: CASSQDQISRGGEKLFF
CDR3 DNA: TGTGCCAGCAGCCAAGATCAGATCTCTCGAGGGGGTGAAAAACTGTTTTTT

clone size: .
D gene: .
V gene: TRBV9
J gene: TRBJ1-2
CDR3 protein: CASSRVGYGYTF
CDR3 DNA: TGTGCCAGCAGCCGCGTCGGCTATGGCTACACCTTC

clone size: .
D gene: TRBD1
V gene: TRBV28
J gene: TRBJ2-7
CDR3 protein: CASGGQGFSYEQYF
CDR3 DNA: TGTGCCAGCGGGGGACAGGGGTTCTCCTACGAGCAGTACTTC

clone size: few
D gene: .
V gene: TRBV24-1
J gene: TRBJ1-5
CDR3 protein: CATSESGGYYQPQHF
CDR3 DNA: TGTGCCACCAGTGAATCAGGAGGGTATTATCAGCCCCAGCATTTT

clone size: .
D gene: TRBD2
V gene: TRBV10-3
J gene: TRBJ2-7
CDR3 protein: CAIAASGGAYEQYF
CDR3 DNA: TGTGCCATCGCGGCTAGCGGGGGGGCGTACGAGCAGTACTTC

clone size: .
D gene: TRBD2
V gene: TRBV4-1
J gene: TRBJ2-7
CDR3 protein: CASSHGLAGISYEQYF
CDR3 DNA: TGCGCCAGCAGCCACGGACTAGCGGGGATCTCCTACGAGCAGTACTTC

clone size: .
D gene: .
V gene: TRBV11-2
J gene: TRBJ1-2
CDR3 protein: CASSSTKLREGIQNYGYTF
CDR3 DNA: TGTGCCAGCAGCTCCACCAAGCTGCGGGAAGGAATACAAAATTATGGCTACACCTTC

clone size: .
D gene: TRBD1
V gene: TRBV27
J gene: TRBJ1-1
CDR3 protein: CASSPGGHSTEAFF
CDR3 DNA: TGTGCCAGCAGCCCAGGGGGCCATAGCACTGAAGCTTTCTTT

clone size: .
D gene: .
V gene: TRBV29-1
J gene: TRBJ1-5
CDR3 protein: CSVAGGSNQPQHF
CDR3 DNA: TGCAGCGTTGCTGGGGGGAGCAATCAGCCCCAGCATTTT

clone size: .
D gene: .
V gene: TRBV7-2
J gene: TRBJ1-1
CDR3 protein: CASSFYRSQGKAFF
CDR3 DNA: TGTGCCAGCAGCTTCTACCGGTCGCAGGGAAAGGCTTTCTTT

clone size: .
D gene: TRBD2
V gene: TRBV6-5
J gene: TRBJ2-2
CDR3 protein: CASSDSSGTTGELFF
CDR3 DNA: TGTGCCAGCAGTGACTCGAGCGGGACCACCGGGGAGCTGTTTTTT

clone size: .
D gene: TRBD2
V gene: TRBV2
J gene: TRBJ2-3
CDR3 protein: CASMRTSGIGDTQYF
CDR3 DNA: TGTGCCAGCATGAGGACTAGCGGGATCGGAGATACGCAGTATTTT

clone size: .
D gene: TRBD2
V gene: TRBV11-2
J gene: TRBJ2-3
CDR3 protein: CASSPGGAGGYTDTQYF
CDR3 DNA: TGTGCCAGCAGCCCGGGGGGCGCGGGAGGGTACACAGATACGCAGTATTTT

clone size: .
D gene: TRBD1
V gene: TRBV29-1
J gene: TRBJ1-2
CDR3 protein: CSGWDSNQAGGYTF
CDR3 DNA: TGCAGCGGTTGGGACAGCAACCAGGCGGGGGGCTACACCTTC

clone size: .
D gene: .
V gene: TRBV29-1
J gene: TRBJ2-3
CDR3 protein: CSVCPTGAAEQYF
CDR3 DNA: TGCAGCGTCTGCCCGACGGGAGCCGCGGAGCAGTATTTT

clone size: few
D gene: TRBD1
V gene: TRBV6-1
J gene: TRBJ2-7
CDR3 protein: CASSEAFLTRGLYEQYF
CDR3 DNA: TGTGCCAGCAGTGAAGCGTTTCTTACCAGGGGGCTTTACGAGCAGTACTTC

clone size: .
D gene: .
V gene: TRBV10-3
J gene: TRBJ1-2
CDR3 protein: CAISEFGQQTRYGYTF
CDR3 DNA: TGTGCCATCAGTGAGTTCGGGCAGCAAACTAGATATGGCTACACCTTC

clone size: .
D gene: .
V gene: TRBV4-1
J gene: TRBJ1-2
CDR3 protein: CASSPLGLGGYTF
CDR3 DNA: TGCGCCAGCAGCCCGCTGGGGCTCGGCGGCTACACCTTC

clone size: .
D gene: .
V gene: TRBV5-8
J gene: TRBJ1-2
CDR3 protein: CASSGRVSGYGYTF
CDR3 DNA: TGTGCCAGCAGCGGCAGGGTTTCTGGCTATGGCTACACCTTC

clone size: .
D gene: .
V gene: TRBV11-2
J gene: TRBJ1-1
CDR3 protein: CASSHSALTGNTEAFF
CDR3 DNA: TGTGCCAGCAGCCATAGTGCCCTCACAGGGAACACTGAAGCTTTCTTT

clone size: once
D gene: TRBD2
V gene: TRBV4-3
J gene: TRBJ2-3
CDR3 protein: CASSQETVRGGAGDTQYF
CDR3 DNA: TGCGCCAGCAGCCAGGAAACGGTCCGCGGGGGGGCGGGAGATACGCAGTATTTT

clone size: .
D gene: .
V gene: TRBV19
J gene: TRBJ1-5
CDR3 protein: CASSIFGREAQPQHF
CDR3 DNA: TGTGCCAGTAGTATCTTTGGCAGGGAAGCTCAGCCCCAGCATTTT